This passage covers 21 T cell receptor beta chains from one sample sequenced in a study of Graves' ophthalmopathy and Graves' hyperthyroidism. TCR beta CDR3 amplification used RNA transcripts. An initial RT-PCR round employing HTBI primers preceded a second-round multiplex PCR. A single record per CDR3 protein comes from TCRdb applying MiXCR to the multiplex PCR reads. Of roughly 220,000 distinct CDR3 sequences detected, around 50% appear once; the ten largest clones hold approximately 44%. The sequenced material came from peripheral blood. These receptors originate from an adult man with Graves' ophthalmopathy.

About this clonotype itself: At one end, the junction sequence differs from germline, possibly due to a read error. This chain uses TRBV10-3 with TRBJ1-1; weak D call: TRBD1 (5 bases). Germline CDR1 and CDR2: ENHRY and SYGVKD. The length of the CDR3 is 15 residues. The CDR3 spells CAISAGLGQGTEALF. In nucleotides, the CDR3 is TGTGCCATCAGTGCGGGACTCGGTCAGGGCACTGAAGCTCTCTTT.

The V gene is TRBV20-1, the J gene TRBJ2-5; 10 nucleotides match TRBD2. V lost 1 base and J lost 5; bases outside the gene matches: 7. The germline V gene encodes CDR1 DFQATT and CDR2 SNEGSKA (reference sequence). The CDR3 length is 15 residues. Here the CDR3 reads CSARVASGGLETQYF. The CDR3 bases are TGCAGTGCTAGAGTAGCTAGCGGGGGATTGGAGACCCAGTACTTC.

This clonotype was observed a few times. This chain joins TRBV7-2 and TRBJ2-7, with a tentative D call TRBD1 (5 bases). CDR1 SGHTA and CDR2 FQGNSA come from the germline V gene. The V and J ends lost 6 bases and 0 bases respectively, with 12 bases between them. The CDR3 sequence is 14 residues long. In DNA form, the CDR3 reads TGTGCCAGCAGTTTCGCAGGGCTCTCCTACGAGCAGTACTTC. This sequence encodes CASSFAGLSYEQYF.

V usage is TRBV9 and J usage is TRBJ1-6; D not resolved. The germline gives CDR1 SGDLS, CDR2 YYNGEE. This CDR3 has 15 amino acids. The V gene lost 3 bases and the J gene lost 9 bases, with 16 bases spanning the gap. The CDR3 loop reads CASSDGPGGSSPLHF. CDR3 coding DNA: TGTGCCAGCAGCGACGGTCCGGGCGGAAGTTCACCCCTCCACTTT.

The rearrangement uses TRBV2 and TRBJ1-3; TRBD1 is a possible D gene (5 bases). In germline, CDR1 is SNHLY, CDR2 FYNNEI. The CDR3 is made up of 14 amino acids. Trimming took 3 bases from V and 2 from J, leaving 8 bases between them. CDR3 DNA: TGTGCCAGCAGTGATCAGGGCGCTGGAAACACCATATATTTT. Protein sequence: CASSDQGAGNTIYF.

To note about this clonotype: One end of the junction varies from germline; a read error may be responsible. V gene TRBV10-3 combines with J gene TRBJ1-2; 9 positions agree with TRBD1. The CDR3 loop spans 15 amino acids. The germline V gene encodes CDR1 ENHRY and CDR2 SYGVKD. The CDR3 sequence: CASSGNRGRLYGYTF. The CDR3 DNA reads TGTGCCAGCAGTGGGAACAGGGGGCGCCTCTATGGCTACACCTTC.

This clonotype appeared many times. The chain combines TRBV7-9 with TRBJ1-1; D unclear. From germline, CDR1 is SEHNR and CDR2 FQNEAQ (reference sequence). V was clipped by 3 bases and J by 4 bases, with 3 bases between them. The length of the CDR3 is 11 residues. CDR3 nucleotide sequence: TGTGCCAGCAGCTTCGGCACTGAAGCTTTCTTT. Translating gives CASSFGTEAFF.

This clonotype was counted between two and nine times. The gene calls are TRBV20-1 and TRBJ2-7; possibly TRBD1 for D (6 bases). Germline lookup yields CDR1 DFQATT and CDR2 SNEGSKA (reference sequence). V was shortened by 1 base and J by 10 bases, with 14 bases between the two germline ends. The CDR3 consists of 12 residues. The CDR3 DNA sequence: TGCAGTGCTAGAGGGGACACCTTCGGACAGTACTTC. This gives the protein CSARGDTFGQYF.

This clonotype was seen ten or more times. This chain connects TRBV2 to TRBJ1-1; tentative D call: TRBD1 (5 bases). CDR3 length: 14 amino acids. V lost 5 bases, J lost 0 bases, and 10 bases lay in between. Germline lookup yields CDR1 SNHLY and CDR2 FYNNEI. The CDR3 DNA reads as TGTGCCAGCAGTCGACAGAGCATGAACACTGAAGCTTTCTTT. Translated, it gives CASSRQSMNTEAFF.

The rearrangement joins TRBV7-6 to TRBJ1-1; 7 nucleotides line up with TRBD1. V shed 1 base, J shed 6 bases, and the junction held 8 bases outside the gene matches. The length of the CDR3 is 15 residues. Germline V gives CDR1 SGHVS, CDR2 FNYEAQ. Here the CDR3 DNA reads TGTGCCAGCAGCTTAGGAACGGCAGGGGGTCCTGAAGCTTTCTTT. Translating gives CASSLGTAGGPEAFF.

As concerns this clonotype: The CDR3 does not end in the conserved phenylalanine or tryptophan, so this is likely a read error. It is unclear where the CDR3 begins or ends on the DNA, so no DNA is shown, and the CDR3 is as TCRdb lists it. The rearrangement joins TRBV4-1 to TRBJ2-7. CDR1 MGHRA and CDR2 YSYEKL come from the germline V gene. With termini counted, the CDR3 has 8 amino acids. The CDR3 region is CASSQSDG.

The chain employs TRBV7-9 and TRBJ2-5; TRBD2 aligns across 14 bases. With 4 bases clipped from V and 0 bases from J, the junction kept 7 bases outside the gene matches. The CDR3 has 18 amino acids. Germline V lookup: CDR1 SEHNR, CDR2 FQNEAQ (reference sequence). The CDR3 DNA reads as TGTGCCAGCAGCTCCCGACTAGCGGGGGGGCAAAACCAAGAGACCCAGTACTTC. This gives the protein CASSSRLAGGQNQETQYF.

In nucleotides, the CDR3 is TGCAGTGCTAGTACCAGCGGGACGTATCTCTACGAGCAGTACTTC. It encodes CSASTSGTYLYEQYF. V usage is TRBV20-1 and J usage is TRBJ2-7; 7 positions agree with TRBD2. Losses at the gene ends were 3 bases for V and 3 bases for J; bases not matched to a gene: 11. There are 15 residues in the CDR3. CDR1 and CDR2 from the germline V gene are DFQATT and SNEGSKA (reference sequence).

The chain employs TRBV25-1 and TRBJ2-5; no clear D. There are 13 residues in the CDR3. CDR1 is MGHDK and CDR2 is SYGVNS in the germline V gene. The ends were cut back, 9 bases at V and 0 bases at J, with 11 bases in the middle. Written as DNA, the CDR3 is TGTGCCAGTACAGCGTATCACCAAGAGACCCAGTACTTC. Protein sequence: CASTAYHQETQYF.

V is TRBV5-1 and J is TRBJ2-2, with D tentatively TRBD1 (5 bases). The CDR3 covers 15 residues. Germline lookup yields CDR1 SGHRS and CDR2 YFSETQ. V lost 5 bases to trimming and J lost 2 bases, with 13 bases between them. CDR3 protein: CASRVKQANTGELFF. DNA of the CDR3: TGCGCCAGCAGGGTTAAACAGGCAAACACCGGGGAGCTGTTTTTT.

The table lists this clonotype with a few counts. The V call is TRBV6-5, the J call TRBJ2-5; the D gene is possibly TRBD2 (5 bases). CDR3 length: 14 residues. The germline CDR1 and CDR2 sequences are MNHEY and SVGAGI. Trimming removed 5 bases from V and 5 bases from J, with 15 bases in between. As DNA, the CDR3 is TGTGCCAGCAGTGACACATTCGGGGAGGAGACCCAGTACTTC. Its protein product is CASSDTFGEETQYF.

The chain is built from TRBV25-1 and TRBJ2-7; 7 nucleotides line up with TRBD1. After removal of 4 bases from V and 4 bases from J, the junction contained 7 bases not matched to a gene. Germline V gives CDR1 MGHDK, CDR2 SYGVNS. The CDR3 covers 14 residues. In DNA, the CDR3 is TGTGCCAGCAGTGGGACAGGTCCTTTTTACGAGCAGTACTTC. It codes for CASSGTGPFYEQYF.

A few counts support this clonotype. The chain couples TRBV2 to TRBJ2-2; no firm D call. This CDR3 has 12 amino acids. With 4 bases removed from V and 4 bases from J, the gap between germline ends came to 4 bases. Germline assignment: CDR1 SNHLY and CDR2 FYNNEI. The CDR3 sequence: CASSGFTGELFF. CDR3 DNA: TGTGCCAGCAGTGGCTTCACCGGGGAGCTGTTTTTT.

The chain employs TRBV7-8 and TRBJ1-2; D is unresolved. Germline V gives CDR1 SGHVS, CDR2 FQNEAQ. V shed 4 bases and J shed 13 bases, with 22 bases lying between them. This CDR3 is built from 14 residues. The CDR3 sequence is CASSSQPGLAEPTF. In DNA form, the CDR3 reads TGTGCCAGCAGCTCTCAGCCTGGACTAGCGGAGCCCACCTTC.

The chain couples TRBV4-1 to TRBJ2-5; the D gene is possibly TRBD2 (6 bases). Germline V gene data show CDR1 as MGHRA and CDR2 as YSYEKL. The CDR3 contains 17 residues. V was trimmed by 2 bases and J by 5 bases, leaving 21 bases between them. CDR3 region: CASSQRPGGYGEETQYF. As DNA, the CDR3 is TGCGCCAGCAGCCAACGCCCCGGGGGATATGGTGAGGAGACCCAGTACTTC.

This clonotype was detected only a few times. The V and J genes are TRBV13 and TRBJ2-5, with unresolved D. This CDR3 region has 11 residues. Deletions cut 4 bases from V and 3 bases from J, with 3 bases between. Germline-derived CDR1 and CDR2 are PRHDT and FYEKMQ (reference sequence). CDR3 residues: CASSWKETQYF. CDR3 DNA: TGTGCCAGCAGCTGGAAAGAGACCCAGTACTTC.